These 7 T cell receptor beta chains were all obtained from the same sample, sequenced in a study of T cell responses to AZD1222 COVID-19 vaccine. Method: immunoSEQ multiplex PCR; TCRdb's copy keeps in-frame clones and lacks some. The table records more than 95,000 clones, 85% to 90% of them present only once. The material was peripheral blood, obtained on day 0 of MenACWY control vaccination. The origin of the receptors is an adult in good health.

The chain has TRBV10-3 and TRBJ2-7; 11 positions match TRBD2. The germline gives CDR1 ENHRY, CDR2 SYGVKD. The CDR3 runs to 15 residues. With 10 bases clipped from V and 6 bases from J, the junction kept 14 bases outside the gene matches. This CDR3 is CATIRVASGRSEQYF. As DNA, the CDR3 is TGTGCCACGATTCGGGTGGCTAGCGGGAGGTCCGAGCAGTACTTC.

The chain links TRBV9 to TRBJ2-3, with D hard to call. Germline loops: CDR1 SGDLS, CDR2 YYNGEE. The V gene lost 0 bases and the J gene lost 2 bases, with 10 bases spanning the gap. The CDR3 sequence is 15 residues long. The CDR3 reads CASSVEGRYTDTQYF. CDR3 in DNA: TGTGCCAGCAGCGTAGAAGGTCGGTACACAGATACGCAGTATTTT.

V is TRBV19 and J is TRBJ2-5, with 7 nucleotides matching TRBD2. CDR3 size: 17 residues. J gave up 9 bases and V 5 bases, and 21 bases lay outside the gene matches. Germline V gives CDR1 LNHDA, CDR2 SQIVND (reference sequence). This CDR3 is CASSSRSWEGVGPAQYF. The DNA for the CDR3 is TGTGCCAGTAGTTCCCGTAGCTGGGAGGGTGTGGGTCCGGCCCAGTACTTC.

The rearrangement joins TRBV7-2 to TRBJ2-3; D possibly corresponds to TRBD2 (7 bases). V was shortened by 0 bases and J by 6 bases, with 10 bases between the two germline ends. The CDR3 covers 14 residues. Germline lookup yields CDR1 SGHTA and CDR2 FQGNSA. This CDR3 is CASSLAGRGDTQYF. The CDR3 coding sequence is TGTGCCAGCAGCTTAGCGGGGAGGGGGGATACGCAGTATTTT.

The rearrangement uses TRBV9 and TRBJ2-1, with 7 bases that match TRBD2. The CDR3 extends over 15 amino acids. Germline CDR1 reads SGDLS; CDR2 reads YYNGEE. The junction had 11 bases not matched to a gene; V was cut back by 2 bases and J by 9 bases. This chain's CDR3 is CASSVSGSSFLEQFF. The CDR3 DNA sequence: TGTGCCAGCAGCGTTAGCGGGTCCTCTTTTCTTGAGCAGTTCTTC. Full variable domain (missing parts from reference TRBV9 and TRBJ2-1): DSGVTQTPKHLITATGQRVTLRCSPRSGDLSVYWYQQSLDQGLQFLIQYYNGEERAKGNILERFSAQQFPDLHSELNLSSLELGDSALYFCASSVSGSSFLEQFFGPGTRLTVL.

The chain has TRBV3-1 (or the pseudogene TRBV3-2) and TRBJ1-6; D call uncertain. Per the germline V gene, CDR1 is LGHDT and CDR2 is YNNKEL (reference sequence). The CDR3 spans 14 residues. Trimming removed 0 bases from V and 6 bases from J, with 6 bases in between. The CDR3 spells CASSQESVNSPLHF. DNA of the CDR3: TGTGCCAGCAGCCAAGAGAGCGTTAATTCACCCCTCCACTTT.

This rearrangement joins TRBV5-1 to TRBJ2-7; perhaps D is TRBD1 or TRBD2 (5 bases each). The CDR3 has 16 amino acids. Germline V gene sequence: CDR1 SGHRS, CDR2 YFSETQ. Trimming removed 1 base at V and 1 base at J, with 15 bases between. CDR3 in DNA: TGCGCCAGCAGCTTGAAGTTGGGGGAGAGTTCCTACGAGCAGTACTTC. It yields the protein CASSLKLGESSYEQYF.